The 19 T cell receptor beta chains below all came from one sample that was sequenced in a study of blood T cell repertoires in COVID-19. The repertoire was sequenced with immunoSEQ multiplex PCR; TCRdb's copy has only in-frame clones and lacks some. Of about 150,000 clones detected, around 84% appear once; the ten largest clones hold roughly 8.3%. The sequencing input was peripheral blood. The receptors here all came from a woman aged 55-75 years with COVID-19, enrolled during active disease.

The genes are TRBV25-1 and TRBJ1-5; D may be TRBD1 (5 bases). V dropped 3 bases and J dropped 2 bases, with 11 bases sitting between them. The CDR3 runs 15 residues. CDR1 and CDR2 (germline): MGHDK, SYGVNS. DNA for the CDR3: TGTGCCAGCAGTGATAGCGGGGGACGCAATCAGCCCCAGCATTTT. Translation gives CASSDSGGRNQPQHF.

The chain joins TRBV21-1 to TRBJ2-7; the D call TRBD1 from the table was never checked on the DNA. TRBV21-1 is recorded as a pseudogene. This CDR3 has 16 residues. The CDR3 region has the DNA TGTGCCAGCAGCACCCGAAACGGGCCCAGGGCTTCCGAGCAGTACTTC. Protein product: CASSTRNGPRASEQYF.

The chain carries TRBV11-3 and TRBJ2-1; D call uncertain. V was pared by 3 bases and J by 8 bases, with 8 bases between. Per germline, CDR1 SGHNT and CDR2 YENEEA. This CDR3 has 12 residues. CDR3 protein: CASSLARDEQFF. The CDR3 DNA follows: TGTGCCAGCAGCTTGGCACGGGATGAGCAGTTCTTC.

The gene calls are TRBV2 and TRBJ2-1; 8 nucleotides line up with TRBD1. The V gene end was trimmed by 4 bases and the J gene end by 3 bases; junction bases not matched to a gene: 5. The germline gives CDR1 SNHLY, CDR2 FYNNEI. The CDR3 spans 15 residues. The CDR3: CASSAGTGGYNEQFF. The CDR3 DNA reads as TGTGCCAGCAGTGCCGGGACAGGAGGCTACAATGAGCAGTTCTTC.

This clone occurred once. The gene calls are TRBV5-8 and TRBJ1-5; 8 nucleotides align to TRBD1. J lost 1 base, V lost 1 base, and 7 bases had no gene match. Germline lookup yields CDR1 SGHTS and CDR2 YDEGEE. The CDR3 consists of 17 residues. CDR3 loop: CASSLFGQGASNQPQHF. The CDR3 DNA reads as TGTGCCAGCAGCTTGTTCGGCCAGGGGGCGAGCAATCAGCCCCAGCATTTT.

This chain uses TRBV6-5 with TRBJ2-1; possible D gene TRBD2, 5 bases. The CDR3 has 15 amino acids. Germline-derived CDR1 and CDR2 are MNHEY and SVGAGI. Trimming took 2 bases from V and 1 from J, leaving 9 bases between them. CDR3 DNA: TGTGCCAGCAGTTACGAGGGCGGGTCCTACAATGAGCAGTTCTTC. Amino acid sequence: CASSYEGGSYNEQFF.

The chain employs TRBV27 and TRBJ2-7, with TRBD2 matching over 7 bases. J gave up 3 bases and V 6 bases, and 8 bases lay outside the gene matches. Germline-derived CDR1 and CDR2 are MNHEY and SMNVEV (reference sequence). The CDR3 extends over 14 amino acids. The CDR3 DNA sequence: TGTGCCAGCAGCCCGCGGGGGAGGGACTACGAGCAGTACGTC. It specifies CASSPRGRDYEQYV.

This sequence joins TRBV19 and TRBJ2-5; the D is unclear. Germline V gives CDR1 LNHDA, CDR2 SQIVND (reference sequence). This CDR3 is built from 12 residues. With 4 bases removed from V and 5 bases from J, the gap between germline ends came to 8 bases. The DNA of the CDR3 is TGTGCCAGTAGTACCCTCCGGGAGACCCAGTACTTC. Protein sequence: CASSTLRETQYF.

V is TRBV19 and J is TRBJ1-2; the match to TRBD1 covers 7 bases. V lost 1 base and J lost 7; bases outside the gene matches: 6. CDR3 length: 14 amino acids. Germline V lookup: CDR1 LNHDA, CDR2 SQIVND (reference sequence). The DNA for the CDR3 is TGTGCCAGTAGTATAGTGGCAGGGGGATTTGGCTACACCTTC. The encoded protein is CASSIVAGGFGYTF.

In nucleotides, the CDR3 is TGTGCCAGCACCAAGACAGGGTCGAGCAATCAGCCCCAGCATTTT. Amino acids: CASTKTGSSNQPQHF. The genes are TRBV6-5 and TRBJ1-5; 7 bases agree with TRBD1. The ends lost 7 bases at V and 1 base at J; junction bases unmatched: 7. The CDR3 spans 15 residues. Germline-derived CDR1 and CDR2 are MNHEY and SVGAGI.

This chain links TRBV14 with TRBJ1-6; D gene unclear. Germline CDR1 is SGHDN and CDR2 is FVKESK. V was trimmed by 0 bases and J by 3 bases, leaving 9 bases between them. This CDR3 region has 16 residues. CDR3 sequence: CASSQEGRIYNSPLHF. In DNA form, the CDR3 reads TGTGCCAGCAGCCAAGAAGGCAGGATCTATAATTCACCCCTCCACTTT.

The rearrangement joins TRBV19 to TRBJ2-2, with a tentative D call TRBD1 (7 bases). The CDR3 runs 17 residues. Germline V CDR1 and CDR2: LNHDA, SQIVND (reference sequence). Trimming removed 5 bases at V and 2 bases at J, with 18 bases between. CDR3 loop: CASSSARGVPNTGELFF. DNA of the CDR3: TGTGCCAGTAGTTCCGCCAGGGGGGTCCCAAACACCGGGGAGCTGTTTTTT.

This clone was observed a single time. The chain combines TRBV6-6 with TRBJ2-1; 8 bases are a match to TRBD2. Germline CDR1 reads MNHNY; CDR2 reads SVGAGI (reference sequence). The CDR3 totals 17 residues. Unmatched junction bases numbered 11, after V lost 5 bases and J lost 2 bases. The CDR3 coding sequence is TGTGCCAGCAGTCGGGTTAGCGGGGCCGCCCCCTACAATGAGCAGTTCTTC. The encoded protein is CASSRVSGAAPYNEQFF.

Here the CDR3 DNA reads TGTGCCAGCAGCGCTGCGACAGGAACTGGAAACACCATATATTTT. It codes for CASSAATGTGNTIYF. V and J are TRBV9 and TRBJ1-3, with a tentative D call TRBD1 (6 bases). Germline CDR1 reads SGDLS; CDR2 reads YYNGEE. Trimming shortened V by 3 bases and J by 2 bases, and 12 bases separated the two germline ends. The length of the CDR3 is 15 residues.

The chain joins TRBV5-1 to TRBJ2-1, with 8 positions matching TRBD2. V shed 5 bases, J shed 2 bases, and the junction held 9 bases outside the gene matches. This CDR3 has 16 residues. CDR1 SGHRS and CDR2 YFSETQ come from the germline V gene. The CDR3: CASSRFTGGPYNEQFF. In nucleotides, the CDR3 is TGCGCCAGCAGTCGATTTACGGGAGGGCCCTACAATGAGCAGTTCTTC.

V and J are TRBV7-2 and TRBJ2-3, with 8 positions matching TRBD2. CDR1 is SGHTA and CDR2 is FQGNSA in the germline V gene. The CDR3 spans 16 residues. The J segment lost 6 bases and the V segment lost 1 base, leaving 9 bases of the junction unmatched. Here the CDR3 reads CASSLGAGARTDTQYF. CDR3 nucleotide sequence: TGTGCCAGCAGCTTAGGAGCGGGGGCCCGGACGGATACGCAGTATTTT.

The CDR3 here is CASSITDYGYTF. For the CDR3, the DNA is TGTGCCAGTAGTATAACTGACTATGGCTACACCTTC. This chain joins TRBV19 and TRBJ1-2; D remains unclear. The CDR3 is made up of 12 amino acids. CDR1 and CDR2 from the germline V gene are LNHDA and SQIVND (reference sequence). The ends were cut back, 2 bases at V and 3 bases at J, with 4 bases in the middle.

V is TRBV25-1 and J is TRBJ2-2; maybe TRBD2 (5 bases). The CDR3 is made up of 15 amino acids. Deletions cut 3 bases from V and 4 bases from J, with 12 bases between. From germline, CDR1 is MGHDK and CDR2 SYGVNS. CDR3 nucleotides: TGTGCCAGCAGTGATCCCGGGATCCCCACCGGGGAGCTGTTTTTT. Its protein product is CASSDPGIPTGELFF.

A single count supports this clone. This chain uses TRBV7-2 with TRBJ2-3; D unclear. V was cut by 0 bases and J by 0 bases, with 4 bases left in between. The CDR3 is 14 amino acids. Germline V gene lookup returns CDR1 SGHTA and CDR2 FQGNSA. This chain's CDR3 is CASSLAPSTDTQYF. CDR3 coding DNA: TGTGCCAGCAGCTTAGCCCCAAGCACAGATACGCAGTATTTT.